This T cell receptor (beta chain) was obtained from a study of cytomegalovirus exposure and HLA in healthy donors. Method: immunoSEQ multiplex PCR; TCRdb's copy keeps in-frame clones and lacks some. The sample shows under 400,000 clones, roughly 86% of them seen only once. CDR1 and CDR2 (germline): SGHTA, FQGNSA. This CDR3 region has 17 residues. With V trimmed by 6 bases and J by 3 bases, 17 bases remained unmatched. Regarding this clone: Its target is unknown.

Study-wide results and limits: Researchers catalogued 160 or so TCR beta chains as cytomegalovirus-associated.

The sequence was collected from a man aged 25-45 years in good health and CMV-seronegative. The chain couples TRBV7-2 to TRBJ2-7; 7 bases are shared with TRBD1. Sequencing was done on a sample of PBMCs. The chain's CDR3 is CASSRSTTGRIIYEQYF. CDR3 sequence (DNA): TGTGCCAGCAGTCGAAGTACGACAGGGAGAATCATCTACGAGCAGTACTTC.